This T cell receptor (beta chain) was profiled in a study of blood T cell repertoires in COVID-19. Study overall: Acute and convalescent COVID-19 specimens originated in the United States, Italy and Spain. The cDNA or gDNA used as material had been derived from T cells, B-cell-depleted T cells, or PBMCs.

Per the study methods: How many nucleated cells were present was estimated from reference gene primer amplification. This table comes from immunoSEQ multiplex PCR, and its TCRdb copy is limited to in-frame clones, with some not included. V and J calls and clone size follow that table, whereas D and trimming were derived from the DNA. The sample yields 110,000 or so clones, around 78% seen once. This clone has more than one count but fewer than ten. Germline CDR1 and CDR2: SGHTA and FQGNSA. Trimming shortened V by 4 bases and J by 10 bases, and 13 bases separated the two germline ends. The CDR3 is 12 residues long.

The source material was peripheral blood. The chain has TRBV7-2 and TRBJ1-2; perhaps TRBD1 as D (5 bases). This clonotype was obtained from a woman aged 60 to 75 with acute or convalescent COVID-19. CDR3: CASSSLGGFYTF. In DNA form, the CDR3 reads TGTGCCAGCAGCTCGCTGGGGGGATTCTACACCTTC.